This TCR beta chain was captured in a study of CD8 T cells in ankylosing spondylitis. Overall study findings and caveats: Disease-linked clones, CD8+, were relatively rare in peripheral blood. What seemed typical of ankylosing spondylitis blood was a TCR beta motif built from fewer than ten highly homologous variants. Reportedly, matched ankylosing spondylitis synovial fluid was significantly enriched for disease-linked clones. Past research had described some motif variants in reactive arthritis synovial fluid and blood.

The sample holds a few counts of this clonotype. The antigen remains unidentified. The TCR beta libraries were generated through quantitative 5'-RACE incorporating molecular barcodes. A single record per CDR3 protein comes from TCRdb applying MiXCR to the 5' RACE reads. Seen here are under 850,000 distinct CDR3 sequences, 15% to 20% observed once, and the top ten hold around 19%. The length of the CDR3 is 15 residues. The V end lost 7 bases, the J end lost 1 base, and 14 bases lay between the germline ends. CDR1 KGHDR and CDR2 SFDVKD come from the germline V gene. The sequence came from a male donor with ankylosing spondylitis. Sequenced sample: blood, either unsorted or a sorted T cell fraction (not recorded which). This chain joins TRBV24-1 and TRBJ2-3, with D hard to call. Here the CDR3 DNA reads TGTGCCACCAGCCCGACTGGCCGGGGCACAGATACGCAGTATTTT. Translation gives CATSPTGRGTDTQYF.